This T cell receptor (beta chain) was found in a study of PD-L1 blockade in urothelial cancer. The CDR3 is 15 residues long. V lost 4 bases, J lost 9 bases, and 11 bases stayed unmatched. CDR1 and CDR2 from the germline V gene are SGDLS and YYNGEE. Here immunoSEQ multiplex PCR was the method, and the copy in TCRdb shows in-frame clones only, minus some. The sample lists tens of thousands of clones, around 91% occurring once. The chain recombines TRBV9 with TRBJ2-2, with TRBD2 identical over 8 bases. The sample was PBMCs, taken around atezolizumab (anti-PD-L1) treatment. This receptor was identified in a woman aged 55-69 years with urothelial cancer. The CDR3 loop reads CASSPTGTRSRELFF. Written as DNA, the CDR3 is TGTGCCAGCAGCCCTACCGGGACTAGGTCCCGGGAGCTGTTTTTT.